A single sample is the source of the 10 T cell receptor beta chains below, sequenced in a study of T cell repertoires in cytomegalovirus infection. Each CDR3 protein is one row after TCRdb ran MiXCR on the reads. The sample gives fewer than 200,000 distinct CDR3 sequences, 13% to 15% of which show up once; 20% to 30% is in the top ten. The sample taken for sequencing was PBMCs. These receptors came from a human donor in good health (CMV status not recorded). Some clones in this sample may be carry-over from other donors' samples.

V and J are TRBV7-2 and TRBJ2-7, with D perhaps being TRBD1 or TRBD2 (5 bases each). Germline CDR1 and CDR2: SGHTA and FQGNSA. The length of the CDR3 is 14 residues. V was cut by 0 bases and J by 2 bases, with 8 bases left in between. CDR3: CASSLAPGPYEQYV. The CDR3 DNA reads TGTGCCAGCAGCTTAGCCCCGGGACCCTACGAGCAGTACGTC.

The sample holds many counts of this clonotype. The CDR3 DNA reads as TGTGCCAGCAGCTTAGCGTTTCAGGGTGGTGAAAAACTGTTTTTT. Translation: CASSLAFQGGEKLFF. This chain joins TRBV7-8 and TRBJ1-4; D is perhaps TRBD1 (5 bases). This CDR3 contains 15 residues. Trimming stripped 0 bases from V and 7 bases from J, with 12 bases between. Per germline, CDR1 SGHVS and CDR2 FQNEAQ.

This clonotype was detected ten times or more. V and J are TRBV7-2 and TRBJ2-3, with D unresolved. V was pared by 3 bases and J by 4 bases, with 8 bases between. Per the germline V gene, CDR1 is SGHTA and CDR2 is FQGNSA. This CDR3 comprises 13 residues. The CDR3 DNA reads as TGTGCCAGCAGCTTGAACAGAGCAGATACGCAGTATTTT. Encoded protein: CASSLNRADTQYF.

This clonotype was seen more than once but under ten times. This chain links TRBV12-3 or TRBV12-4 with TRBJ1-1; TRBD1 is a possible D gene (5 bases). The CDR3 is 13 residues long. V lost 3 bases, J lost 7 bases, and 12 bases lay in between. CDR3 sequence (DNA): TGTGCCAGCAGTTTTGGGGCAGGGCTTGAAGCTTTCTTT. It encodes CASSFGAGLEAFF.

The chain carries TRBV20-1 and TRBJ1-1, with TRBD1 matching over 10 bases. The ends lost 5 bases at V and 6 bases at J; junction bases unmatched: 9. The CDR3 contains 14 residues. From germline, CDR1 is DFQATT and CDR2 SNEGSKA (reference sequence). The CDR3 DNA is TGCAGTGCTCACCGGGACAGGGGCTTCGCTGAAGCTTTCTTT. This codes for CSAHRDRGFAEAFF.

This clonotype occurred a few times. V and J are TRBV6-2 or TRBV6-3 and TRBJ1-3; D unclear. The V gene's germline CDR1 is MNHEY and CDR2 SVGEGT. The V end lost 2 bases, the J end lost 0 bases, and 17 bases lay between the germline ends. CDR3 length equals 18 residues. CDR3 region: CASSYPKGDGRSGNTIYF. The CDR3 DNA follows: TGTGCCAGCAGTTACCCAAAAGGCGACGGCCGCTCTGGAAACACCATATATTTT.

The chain carries TRBV30 and TRBJ2-2, with TRBD2 identical over 7 bases. CDR3 size: 14 residues. The V gene's germline CDR1 is GTSNPN and CDR2 SVGIG (reference sequence). J gave up 6 bases and V 4 bases, and 8 bases lay outside the gene matches. The CDR3 DNA follows: TGTGCCTGGACGGGCGGGAGTTCCCCCGGGGAGCTGTTTTTT. It specifies CAWTGGSSPGELFF.

This clonotype was picked up a small number of times. J is TRBJ2-5 and V is TRBV2, with 7 bases identical to TRBD2. Germline CDR1 and CDR2: SNHLY and FYNNEI. The CDR3 sequence is 14 residues long. V gave up 3 bases and J gave up 0 bases; unmatched junction bases: 1. The CDR3 sequence is CASSDGRNQETQYF. For the CDR3, the DNA is TGTGCCAGCAGTGACGGGAGGAACCAAGAGACCCAGTACTTC.

There are many counts of this clonotype. The V and J genes are TRBV6-1 and TRBJ2-7; D possibly corresponds to TRBD1 (6 bases). The germline gives CDR1 MNHNS, CDR2 SASEGT. The CDR3 runs to 13 residues. Trimming cost V 7 bases and J 9 bases, with 19 bases left between them. The DNA for the CDR3 is TGTGCCAGCACCCAGGGGTCCGAGGAGGCGCAGTACTTC. Protein product: CASTQGSEEAQYF.

Ten or more counts support this clonotype. The genes are TRBV12-3 or TRBV12-4 and TRBJ1-4; D is ambiguous. Trimming cost V 7 bases and J 7 bases, with 10 bases left between them. The CDR3 is 12 residues long. CDR3 sequence: CASTLPSEKLFF. CDR3 coding DNA: TGTGCCAGCACCCTACCGAGTGAAAAACTGTTTTTT.